The text below deals with one T cell receptor (beta chain). Its antigen is undetermined. The CDR3 spans 21 residues. The V gene end was trimmed by 0 bases and the J gene end by 0 bases; junction bases not matched to a gene: 14. CDR1 MNHEY and CDR2 SMNVEV come from the germline V gene (reference sequence). A roughly 120-subject validation cohort, separate from the approximately 690-subject first cohort, supplied the donors. These data belong to a study of cytomegalovirus exposure and HLA in healthy donors. Assay used: immunoSEQ multiplex PCR; TCRdb lists only in-frame clones, some missing. The repertoire holds 150,000 to 200,000 clones, around 80% seen once, with roughly 1.2% in the top ten. Notes on the study in general: Researchers counted around 150 TCR beta chains as cytomegalovirus-associated. In vitro confirmation showed three CMV-associated chains to be CMV antigen specific.

The chain combines TRBV27 with TRBJ2-1; 10 nucleotides agree with TRBD2. Sequenced: PBMCs. The receptor was derived from a woman between 25 and 40 years old in good health and CMV-seronegative. The CDR3 reads CASSLSARRLAGVPSYNEQFF. The CDR3 nucleotides are TGTGCCAGCAGTTTATCGGCTAGGAGGCTAGCGGGGGTTCCCTCCTACAATGAGCAGTTCTTC.